The next 21 T cell receptor beta chains were all read from a single sample in a study of identical twins. MiXCR was run by TCRdb on the 5' RACE reads, yielding one entry per CDR3 protein. The sample carries roughly 500,000 distinct CDR3 sequences, 20% to 25% recorded once. These data were likewise used in another study, on T cells expressing NK-cell markers.

Sequencing used CD4+ T cells sorted from blood. The origin of the receptors is a woman between 18 and 29 years old in good health.

This clonotype was seen a handful of times. Here the CDR3 reads CASSFMALARGEQYF. The CDR3 region has the DNA TGTGCCAGCAGCTTTATGGCGCTAGCGAGGGGCGAGCAGTACTTC. The J gene is TRBJ2-7, the V gene TRBV7-2; D may be TRBD2 (6 bases). The CDR3 extends over 15 amino acids. Germline CDR1 and CDR2: SGHTA and FQGNSA. V was cut by 3 bases and J by 6 bases, with 18 bases left in between.

This clonotype has more than one count but fewer than ten. This chain uses TRBV11-2 with TRBJ1-1, with D possibly being TRBD1 (5 bases). V was trimmed by 0 bases and J by 12 bases, leaving 14 bases between them. The germline V gene encodes CDR1 SGHAT and CDR2 FQNNGV. The CDR3 sequence is 13 residues long. This chain's CDR3 is CASSLDLLGVTFF. The CDR3 DNA sequence: TGTGCCAGCAGCTTAGATCTTTTAGGGGTAACTTTCTTT.

The V gene is TRBV20-1, the J gene TRBJ2-1; D is unresolved. The length of the CDR3 is 14 residues. V was clipped by 2 bases and J by 2 bases, with 10 bases between them. Germline lookup yields CDR1 DFQATT and CDR2 SNEGSKA (reference sequence). CDR3 DNA: TGCAGTGCTAGACCGAGCCTCACCTACAATGAGCAGTTCTTC. This gives the protein CSARPSLTYNEQFF.

The chain has TRBV6-5 and TRBJ2-1; no definite D call. The germline V gene encodes CDR1 MNHEY and CDR2 SVGAGI. The V and J ends lost 4 bases and 7 bases respectively, with 11 bases between them. The CDR3 has 13 residues. CDR3 coding DNA: TGTGCCAGCAGTTTACGACGGTGGAATGAGCAGTTCTTC. The encoded protein is CASSLRRWNEQFF.

This clonotype was recorded at least ten times. The chain is built from TRBV5-1 and TRBJ2-1; 12 bases agree with TRBD2. The CDR3 sequence is 14 residues long. Germline loops: CDR1 SGHRS, CDR2 YFSETQ. V lost 5 bases and J lost 5; bases outside the gene matches: 2. The CDR3 nucleotides read TGCGCCAGCAGGGGACTAGCGGGCAACAATGAGCAGTTCTTC. Translating gives CASRGLAGNNEQFF.

The chain has TRBV6-1 and TRBJ2-1; weak D call: TRBD1 (5 bases). Germline V gene lookup returns CDR1 MNHNS and CDR2 SASEGT. V was clipped by 6 bases and J by 6 bases, with 21 bases between them. This CDR3 has 16 residues. CDR3 loop: CASRRPGHYFVNEQFF. In nucleotides, the CDR3 is TGTGCCAGCAGGCGCCCAGGGCATTATTTCGTCAATGAGCAGTTCTTC.

This sequence joins TRBV7-9 and TRBJ1-6; possibly TRBD1 for D (6 bases). CDR1 SEHNR and CDR2 FQNEAQ come from the germline V gene (reference sequence). Trimming left V 5 bases short and J 10 bases short, with 9 bases between. The CDR3 totals 12 residues. The CDR3 sequence is CASSHRESPLHF. CDR3 sequence (DNA): TGTGCCAGCAGCCACAGGGAATCACCCCTCCACTTT.

The rearrangement links TRBV20-1 to TRBJ1-1; 10 positions agree with TRBD1. Trimming cost V 5 bases and J 5 bases; bases outside gene matches: 5. The germline gives CDR1 DFQATT, CDR2 SNEGSKA (reference sequence). The CDR3 contains 13 residues. The CDR3, as DNA: TGCAGTGCTGGCCGGGACAGGGGAACTGAAGCTTTCTTT. Translating gives CSAGRDRGTEAFF.

The chain links TRBV6-2 or TRBV6-3 to TRBJ2-2; D is undetermined. V lost 6 bases and J lost 5, with 7 bases in between. The CDR3 runs to 12 residues. The germline V gene has CDR1 MNHEY and CDR2 SVGEGT. The CDR3 DNA follows: TGTGCCAGCAGGTTAAGGACCGGGGAGCTGTTTTTT. It is translated as CASRLRTGELFF.

This clonotype occurred many times. The chain links TRBV12-3 or TRBV12-4 to TRBJ1-1; the D is unclear. Trimming cost V 6 bases and J 1 base, with 9 bases left between them. The CDR3 runs 13 residues. CDR3 coding DNA: TGTGCCAGCAGCTTAAAGAGGAACACTGAAGCTTTCTTT. Protein sequence: CASSLKRNTEAFF.

The V and J genes are TRBV5-5 and TRBJ1-4; D remains unclear. There are 14 residues in the CDR3. V was pared by 1 base and J by 1 base, with 5 bases between. CDR1 SGHKS and CDR2 YYEKEE come from the germline V gene (reference sequence). The CDR3 protein is CASSLMRTNEKLFF. CDR3 DNA: TGTGCCAGCAGCTTGATGAGAACTAATGAAAAACTGTTTTTT.

The sample holds a few counts of this clonotype. The rearrangement links TRBV6-6 to TRBJ1-2; TRBD1 matches at 8 bases. Looked up from germline, CDR1 is MNHNY and CDR2 is SVGAGI (reference sequence). The V and J ends lost 8 bases and 5 bases, in that order; junction bases with no gene match: 7. CDR3 length: 13 residues. CDR3 amino acids: CASGQGTGYGYTF. In DNA form, the CDR3 reads TGTGCCAGCGGACAGGGAACAGGGTATGGCTACACCTTC.

This clonotype appeared a few times. The chain has TRBV28 and TRBJ1-1; no reliable D call. This CDR3 is built from 13 residues. Trimming pared 3 bases from V and 4 bases from J, leaving 9 bases between. The germline V gene encodes CDR1 MDHEN and CDR2 SYDVKM. As DNA, the CDR3 is TGTGCCAGCAGTTTGGTCCAATTCACTGAAGCTTTCTTT. Translating gives CASSLVQFTEAFF. Supplemented by reference TRBV28 and TRBJ1-1, the full variable domain reads DVKVTQSSRYLVKRTGEKVFLECVQDMDHENMFWYRQDPGLGLRLIYFSYDVKMKEKGDIPEGYSVSREKKERFSLILESASTNQTSMYLCASSLVQFTEAFFGQGTRLTVV.

This chain uses TRBV7-2 with TRBJ1-2; D perhaps matches TRBD1 (6 bases). Germline CDR1 reads SGHTA; CDR2 reads FQGNSA. V was pared by 0 bases and J by 7 bases, with 12 bases between. The CDR3 extends over 14 amino acids. CDR3 amino acids: CASSLAGGAGGYTF. Written as DNA, the CDR3 is TGTGCCAGCAGCTTAGCGGGGGGGGCCGGTGGCTACACCTTC. The variable domain in full, completed from reference TRBV7-2 and TRBJ1-2, reads GAGVSQSPSNKVTEKGKDVELRCDPISGHTALYWYRQSLGQGLEFLIYFQGNSAPDKSGLPSDRFSAERTGGSVSTLTIQRTQQEDSAVYLCASSLAGGAGGYTFGSGTRLTVV.

The chain has TRBV6-6 and TRBJ1-1; TRBD1 is a possible D gene (5 bases). The CDR3 runs to 12 residues. V shed 0 bases and J shed 7 bases, with 6 bases lying between them. The germline V gene encodes CDR1 MNHNY and CDR2 SVGAGI (reference sequence). The CDR3 nucleotides read TGTGCCAGCAGTTACTCAGGGGTTGAAGCTTTCTTT. Translating it yields CASSYSGVEAFF.

The CDR3 sequence is CSASTTAVVEQYF. The CDR3 nucleotides read TGCAGTGCTAGTACTACCGCCGTTGTCGAGCAGTACTTC. The V call is TRBV20-1, the J call TRBJ2-7; D call uncertain. The CDR3 length is 13 residues. CDR1 is DFQATT and CDR2 is SNEGSKA in the germline V gene (reference sequence). V lost 3 bases and J lost 6, with 15 bases in between.

The rearrangement uses TRBV20-1 and TRBJ2-3, with TRBD2 as a possible D gene (5 bases). Germline CDR1 reads DFQATT; CDR2 reads SNEGSKA (reference sequence). V was pared by 1 base and J by 0 bases, with 8 bases between. The CDR3 totals 14 residues. CDR3 region: CSARAAGSTDTQYF. Here the CDR3 DNA reads TGCAGTGCTAGAGCCGCGGGTAGCACAGATACGCAGTATTTT.

This clonotype was counted only a few times. V usage is TRBV7-8 and J usage is TRBJ2-4, with 7 nucleotides matching TRBD2. Trimming at V came to 4 bases and at J to 4 bases, leaving 13 bases not matched to a gene. In germline, CDR1 is SGHVS, CDR2 FQNEAQ. The CDR3 spans 17 residues. The CDR3 bases are TGTGCCAGCAGCTCTTTCTCGGGGGGAACAGCTAAAAACATTCAGTACTTC. Protein product: CASSSFSGGTAKNIQYF.

This clonotype was counted ten times or more. The V and J genes are TRBV10-3 and TRBJ2-5; D perhaps matches TRBD1 (5 bases). In germline, CDR1 is ENHRY, CDR2 SYGVKD. V was cut by 2 bases and J by 2 bases, with 9 bases left in between. The CDR3 runs 14 residues. CDR3 sequence reads: CAISEGAEQETQYF. The CDR3 nucleotides are TGTGCCATCAGTGAGGGGGCAGAACAAGAGACCCAGTACTTC.

The V and J genes are TRBV4-1 and TRBJ2-1; a possible D gene is TRBD2 (5 bases). The germline V gene has CDR1 MGHRA and CDR2 YSYEKL. CDR3 length: 17 residues. Between the trimmed V and J ends, which lost 1 base and 6 bases, there was a span of 19 bases. For the CDR3, the DNA is TGCGCCAGCAGCCAAGGACTACCACTATTAAGGGTCAATGAGCAGTTCTTC. Translating gives CASSQGLPLLRVNEQFF.

The chain has TRBV5-1 and TRBJ2-3, with a weak D call TRBD2 (6 bases). This CDR3 comprises 16 residues. Trimming shortened V by 4 bases and J by 2 bases, and 17 bases separated the two germline ends. Germline V gives CDR1 SGHRS, CDR2 YFSETQ. The CDR3 nucleotides are TGCGCCAGCAGCCCTCCTCTCCGGGGACTCACAGATACGCAGTATTTT. This sequence encodes CASSPPLRGLTDTQYF. Full variable domain (missing parts from reference TRBV5-1 and TRBJ2-3): KAGVTQTPRYLIKTRGQQVTLSCSPISGHRSVSWYQQTPGQGLQFLFEYFSETQRNKGNFPGRFSGRQFSNSRSEMNVSTLELGDSALYLCASSPPLRGLTDTQYFGPGTRLTVL.